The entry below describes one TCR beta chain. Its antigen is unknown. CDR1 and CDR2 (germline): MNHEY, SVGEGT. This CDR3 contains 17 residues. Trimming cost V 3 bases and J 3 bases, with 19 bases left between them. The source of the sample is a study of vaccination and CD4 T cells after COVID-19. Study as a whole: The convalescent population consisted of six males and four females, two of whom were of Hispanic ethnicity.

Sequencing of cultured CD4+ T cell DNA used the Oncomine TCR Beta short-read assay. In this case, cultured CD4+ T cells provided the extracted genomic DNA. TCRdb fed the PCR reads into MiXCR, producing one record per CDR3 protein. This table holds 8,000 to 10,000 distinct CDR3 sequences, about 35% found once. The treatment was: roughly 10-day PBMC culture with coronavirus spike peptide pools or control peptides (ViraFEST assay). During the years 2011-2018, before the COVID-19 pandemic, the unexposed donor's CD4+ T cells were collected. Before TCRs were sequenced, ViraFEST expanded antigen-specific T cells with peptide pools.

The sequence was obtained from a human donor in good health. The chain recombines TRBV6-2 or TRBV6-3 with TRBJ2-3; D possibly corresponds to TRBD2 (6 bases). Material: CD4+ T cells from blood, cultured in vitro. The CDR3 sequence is CASSYTAGSPLTDTQYF. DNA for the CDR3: TGTGCCAGCAGTTATACGGCCGGGAGCCCTTTAACAGATACGCAGTATTTT.